This T cell receptor beta chain emerged from a study of T cells in Graves' hyperthyroidism and ophthalmopathy. This clonotype showed up many times. Regions amplified from RNA transcripts were the TCR beta CDR3 regions. Primed by the HTBI set, a first-round RT-PCR was run on the TCR CDR3. One entry per CDR3 protein, called by TCRdb with MiXCR from the multiplex PCR reads. The sample consists of 500,000 to 600,000 distinct CDR3 sequences, 40% to 55% of them appearing once. The sequenced sample was peripheral blood or thyroid tissue (not recorded which). This receptor was taken from a woman in her late teens or twenties with Graves' hyperthyroidism.

CDR3 DNA sequence: TGTGCCACCAGCAGAGCCGGGACAGGGGTCGGGGAGCTGTTTTTT. Translation gives CATSRAGTGVGELFF. This chain links TRBV15 with TRBJ2-2; TRBD1 aligns across 10 bases. The CDR3 is 15 amino acids. Looked up from germline, CDR1 is LNHNV and CDR2 is YYDKDF (reference sequence). V shed 1 base, J shed 7 bases, and the junction held 3 bases outside the gene matches.